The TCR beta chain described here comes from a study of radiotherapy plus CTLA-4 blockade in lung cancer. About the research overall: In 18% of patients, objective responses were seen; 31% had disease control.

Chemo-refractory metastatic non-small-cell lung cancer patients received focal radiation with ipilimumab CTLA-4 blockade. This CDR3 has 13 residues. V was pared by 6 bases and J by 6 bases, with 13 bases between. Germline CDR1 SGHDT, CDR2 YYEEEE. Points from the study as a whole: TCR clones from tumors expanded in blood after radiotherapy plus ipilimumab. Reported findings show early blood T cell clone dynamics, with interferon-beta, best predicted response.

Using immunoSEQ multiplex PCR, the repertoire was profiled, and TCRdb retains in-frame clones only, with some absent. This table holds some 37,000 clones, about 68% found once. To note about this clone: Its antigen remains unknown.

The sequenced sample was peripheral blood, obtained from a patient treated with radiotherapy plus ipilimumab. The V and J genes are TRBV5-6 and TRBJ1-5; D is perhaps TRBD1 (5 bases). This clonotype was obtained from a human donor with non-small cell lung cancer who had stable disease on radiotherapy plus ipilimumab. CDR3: CASTRSGSQPQHF. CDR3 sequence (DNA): TGTGCCAGCACCAGGTCAGGGAGTCAGCCCCAGCATTTT.